Presented here are 8 T cell receptor beta chains from one specimen sequenced in a study of regulatory T cells in long-lasting Graves disease. Time point denoted: persistent/refractory GD, antithyroid drugs over 5 years with positive TRAb. The authors made the TCR library using RNA they extracted from PBMCs. Through Arm-PCR of CDR3 regions and iRepertoire HTBI primers, TCR beta libraries were built. Via MiXCR, TCRdb re-called the multiplex PCR reads, giving one row per CDR3 protein. The sample shows about 470,000 distinct CDR3 sequences, about 22% of them seen only once. Sequencing used peripheral blood mononuclear cells (PBMCs), obtained when the disease was refractory, from a patient treated with antithyroid drugs. The receptors originated from a female donor with Graves disease.

A note on this clonotype: Mismatch with germline at one junction end may stem from a read error. The rearrangement uses TRBV7-7 and TRBJ2-2; 9 bases map to TRBD2. From germline, CDR1 is SSHAT and CDR2 FNYEAQ (reference sequence). This CDR3 is 16 amino acids long. Here the CDR3 reads CASSDYRTSVAGELFF. The CDR3 nucleotides are TGTGCTAGCAGCGACTATCGGACTAGCGTGGCCGGGGAGCTGTTTTTT.

This clonotype was picked up a small number of times. The V and J genes are TRBV6-1 and TRBJ1-6; unclear D gene. Per the germline V gene, CDR1 is MNHNS and CDR2 is SASEGT. The V end lost 0 bases, the J end lost 7 bases, and 13 bases lay between the germline ends. The CDR3 totals 16 residues. The CDR3 reads CASSEAFLEGNSPLHF. DNA of the CDR3: TGTGCCAGCAGTGAAGCCTTCTTGGAGGGCAATTCACCCCTCCACTTT.

Ten or more counts support this clonotype. The chain is built from TRBV6-1 and TRBJ2-7; D gene unclear. Germline V gives CDR1 MNHNS, CDR2 SASEGT. This CDR3 has 14 residues. Trimming took 7 bases from V and 0 from J, leaving 13 bases between them. CDR3 bases: TGTGCCAGCACTGAGTACACCGTCTCCTACGAGCAGTACTTC. Protein sequence: CASTEYTVSYEQYF.

This chain links TRBV2 with TRBJ2-3; 8 bases line up with TRBD2. Trimming removed 6 bases from V and 2 bases from J; junction bases left unmatched: 7. Germline V gene sequence: CDR1 SNHLY, CDR2 FYNNEI. This CDR3 spans 15 amino acids. CDR3 sequence reads: CASSDGGGNTDTQYF. Here the CDR3 DNA reads TGTGCCAGCAGCGACGGCGGGGGGAACACAGATACGCAGTATTTT. Using reference TRBV2 and TRBJ2-3 for the parts outside the CDR3, the full variable domain is EPEVTQTPSHQVTQMGQEVILRCVPISNHLYFYWYRQILGQKVEFLVSFYNNEISEKSEIFDDQFSVERPDGSNFTLKIRSTKLEDSAMYFCASSDGGGNTDTQYFGPGTRLTVL.

This clonotype was recorded many times. V and J are TRBV29-1 and TRBJ1-1; TRBD1 might be the D (6 bases). The CDR3 contains 16 residues. Trimming pared 2 bases from V and 5 bases from J, leaving 21 bases between. Germline CDR1 and CDR2: SQVTM and ANQGSEA. The CDR3 DNA sequence: TGCAGCGTTGAATCCGCTCGGGGGGCGCGAGGGACTGAAGCTTTCTTT. This codes for CSVESARGARGTEAFF.

This clonotype was found many times. The J gene is TRBJ2-6, the V gene TRBV12-3 or TRBV12-4; no clear D gene. This CDR3 is 16 amino acids long. V shed 5 bases and J shed 4 bases, with 15 bases lying between them. This CDR3 is CASSPPGRSGANVLTF. CDR3 bases: TGTGCCAGCAGTCCCCCAGGTAGATCGGGGGCCAACGTCCTGACTTTC.

This chain connects TRBV20-1 to TRBJ2-7; 7 bases align to TRBD2. This CDR3 is built from 11 residues. With 6 bases clipped from V and 4 bases from J, the junction kept 3 bases outside the gene matches. The germline gives CDR1 DFQATT, CDR2 SNEGSKA (reference sequence). The DNA of the CDR3 is TGCAGTGCCACCGGGGGGTACGAGCAGTACTTC. This sequence encodes CSATGGYEQYF.

This chain connects TRBV6-2 or TRBV6-3 to TRBJ2-7; 8 bases match TRBD1. The ends lost 0 bases at V and 6 bases at J; junction bases unmatched: 7. Germline V CDR1 and CDR2: MNHEY, SVGEGT. The CDR3 sequence is 15 residues long. CDR3 amino acids: CASSYSNTGGAEQYF. In DNA, the CDR3 is TGTGCCAGCAGTTACTCGAACACAGGGGGAGCCGAGCAGTACTTC.